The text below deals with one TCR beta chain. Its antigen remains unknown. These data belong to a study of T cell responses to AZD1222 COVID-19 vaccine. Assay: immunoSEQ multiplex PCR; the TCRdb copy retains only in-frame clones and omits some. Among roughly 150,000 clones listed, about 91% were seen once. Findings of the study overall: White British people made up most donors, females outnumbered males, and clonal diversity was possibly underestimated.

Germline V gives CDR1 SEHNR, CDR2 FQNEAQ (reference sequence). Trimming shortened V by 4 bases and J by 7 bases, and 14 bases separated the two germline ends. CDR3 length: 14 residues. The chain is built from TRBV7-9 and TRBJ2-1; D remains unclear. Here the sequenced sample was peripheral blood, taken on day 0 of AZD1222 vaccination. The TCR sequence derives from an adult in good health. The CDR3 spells CASSSDVVLNEQFF. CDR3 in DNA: TGTGCCAGCAGCTCTGACGTGGTGTTGAATGAGCAGTTCTTC.